These 2 T cell receptor beta chains originate from one sample sequenced in a study of radiotherapy plus CTLA-4 blockade in lung cancer listed by TCRdb under 2018. Libraries were constructed by the immunoSEQ multiplex PCR assay. This immuneACCESS table, as held by TCRdb, lists in-frame sequences with V and J called but not all clones. Of the missing ones, under half trace to an unresolved V gene in checked studies; the others have no known cause. A total of some 78,000 clones appear in this sample, about 88% of them only once. The top ten constitute around 1% of the sample. Sequences were derived from peripheral blood, sampled from a patient treated with radiotherapy plus ipilimumab. Receptors originate from a human donor with non-small cell lung cancer who had stable disease on radiotherapy plus ipilimumab.

The chain links TRBV18 to TRBJ1-5; 7 bases match TRBD1. Per the germline V gene, CDR1 is KGHSH and CDR2 is LQKENI. The V segment lost 4 bases and the J segment 0 bases; nucleotides outside the gene matches: 9. The CDR3 consists of 17 residues. The CDR3 DNA is TGTGCCAGCTCACGAAGAGGGACAGTCAATAGCAATCAGCCCCAGCATTTT. Protein product: CASSRRGTVNSNQPQHF.

The chain employs TRBV15 and TRBJ1-2; D might be TRBD1 (5 bases). Trimming pared 0 bases from V and 0 bases from J, leaving 14 bases between. CDR1 is LNHNV, CDR2 YYDKDF, per germline (reference sequence). CDR3 length equals 17 residues. CDR3 amino acids: CATSRDARGSPNYGYTF. The CDR3 DNA is TGTGCCACCAGCAGAGATGCTAGGGGTTCCCCTAACTATGGCTACACCTTC.